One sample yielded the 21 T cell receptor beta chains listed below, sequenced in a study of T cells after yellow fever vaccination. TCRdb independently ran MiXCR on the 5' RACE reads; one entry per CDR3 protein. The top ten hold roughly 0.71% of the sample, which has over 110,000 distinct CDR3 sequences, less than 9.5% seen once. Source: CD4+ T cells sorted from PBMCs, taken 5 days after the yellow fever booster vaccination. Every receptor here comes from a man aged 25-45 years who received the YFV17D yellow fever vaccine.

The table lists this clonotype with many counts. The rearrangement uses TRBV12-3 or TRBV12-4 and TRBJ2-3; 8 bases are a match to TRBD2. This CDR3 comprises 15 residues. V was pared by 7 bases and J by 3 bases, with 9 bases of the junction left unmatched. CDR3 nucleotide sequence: TGTGCCAGCACCGCGGGGGGCCCTGGAACAGATACGCAGTATTTT. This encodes CASTAGGPGTDTQYF.

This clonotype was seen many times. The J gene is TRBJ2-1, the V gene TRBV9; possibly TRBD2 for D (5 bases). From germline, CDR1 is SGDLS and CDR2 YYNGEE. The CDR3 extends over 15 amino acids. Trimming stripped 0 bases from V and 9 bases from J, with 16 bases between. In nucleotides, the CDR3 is TGTGCCAGCAGCGTAGCTGGGTGGGAGCCGGGTGAGCAGTTCTTC. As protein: CASSVAGWEPGEQFF.

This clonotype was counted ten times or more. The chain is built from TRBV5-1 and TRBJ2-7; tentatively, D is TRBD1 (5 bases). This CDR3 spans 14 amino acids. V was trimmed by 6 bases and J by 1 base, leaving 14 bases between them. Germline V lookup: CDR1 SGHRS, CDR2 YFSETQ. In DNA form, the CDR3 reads TGCGCCAGCAACGAAGGGCCAGGGTCCTACGAGCAGTACTTC. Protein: CASNEGPGSYEQYF.

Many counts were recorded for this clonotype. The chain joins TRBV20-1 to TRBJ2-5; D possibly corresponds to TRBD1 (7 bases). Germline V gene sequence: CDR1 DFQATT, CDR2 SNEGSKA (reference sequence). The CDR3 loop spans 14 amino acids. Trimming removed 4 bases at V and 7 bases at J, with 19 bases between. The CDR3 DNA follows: TGCAGTGCTATAAGGACAGGAGGGATCGGGACCCAGTACTTC. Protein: CSAIRTGGIGTQYF.

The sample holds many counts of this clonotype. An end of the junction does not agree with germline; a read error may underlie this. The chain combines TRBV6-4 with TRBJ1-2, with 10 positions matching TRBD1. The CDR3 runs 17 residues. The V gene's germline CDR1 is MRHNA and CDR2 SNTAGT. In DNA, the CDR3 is TGTGCCAGCAGGGACTCACCGGGACAGGGGTCTCATTATGGCTACACCTTC. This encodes CASRDSPGQGSHYGYTF.

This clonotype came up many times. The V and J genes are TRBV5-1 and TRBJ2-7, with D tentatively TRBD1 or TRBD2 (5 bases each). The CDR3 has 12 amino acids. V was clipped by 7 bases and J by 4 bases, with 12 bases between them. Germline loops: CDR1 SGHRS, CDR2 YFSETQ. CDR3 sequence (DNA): TGCGCCAGCGGGGACCTCCGGTACGAGCAGTACTTC. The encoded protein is CASGDLRYEQYF.

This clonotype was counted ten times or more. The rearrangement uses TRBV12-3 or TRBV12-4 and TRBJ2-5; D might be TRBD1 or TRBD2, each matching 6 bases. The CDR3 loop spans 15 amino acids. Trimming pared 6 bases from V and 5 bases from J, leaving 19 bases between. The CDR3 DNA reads TGTGCCAGCAGCCGAGGAAGGGGGGCTCAGGAGACCCAGTACTTC. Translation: CASSRGRGAQETQYF.

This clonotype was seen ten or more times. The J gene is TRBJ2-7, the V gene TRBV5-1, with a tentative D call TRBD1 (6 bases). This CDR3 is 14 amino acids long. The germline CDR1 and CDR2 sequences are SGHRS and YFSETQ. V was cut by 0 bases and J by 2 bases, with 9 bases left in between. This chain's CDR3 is CASSLAWTAYEQYF. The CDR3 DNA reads TGCGCCAGCAGCTTGGCGTGGACAGCCTACGAGCAGTACTTC.

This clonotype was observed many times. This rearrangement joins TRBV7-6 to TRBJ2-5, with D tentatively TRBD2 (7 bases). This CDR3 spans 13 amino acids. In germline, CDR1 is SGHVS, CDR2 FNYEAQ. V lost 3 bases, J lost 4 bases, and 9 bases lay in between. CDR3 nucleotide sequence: TGTGCCAGCAGCTTCGGGGGGCCAGAGACCCAGTACTTC. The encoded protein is CASSFGGPETQYF.

The CDR3 DNA follows: TGTGCCAGCAGTTTCTCGGGGACAGGGGTTCGTACGCAGTATTTT. Translated: CASSFSGTGVRTQYF. The V and J genes are TRBV5-4 and TRBJ2-3; TRBD1 agrees at 10 bases. The CDR3 loop spans 15 amino acids. CDR1 is SGHNT and CDR2 is YYREEE in the germline V gene (reference sequence). V lost 5 bases to trimming and J lost 8 bases; unmatched junction nucleotides: 11.

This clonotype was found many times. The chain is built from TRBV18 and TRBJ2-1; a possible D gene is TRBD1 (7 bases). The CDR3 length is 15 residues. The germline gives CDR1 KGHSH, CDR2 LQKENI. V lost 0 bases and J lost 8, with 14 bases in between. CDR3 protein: CASSPPSGGSHEQFF. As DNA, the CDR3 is TGTGCCAGCTCACCACCGTCAGGGGGGAGCCATGAGCAGTTCTTC.

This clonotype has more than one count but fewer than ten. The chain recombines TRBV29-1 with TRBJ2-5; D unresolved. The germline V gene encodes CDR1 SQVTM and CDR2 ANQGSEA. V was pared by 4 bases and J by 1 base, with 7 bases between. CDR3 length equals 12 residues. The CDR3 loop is CSVGQLQETQYF. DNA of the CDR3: TGCAGCGTTGGCCAGCTCCAAGAGACCCAGTACTTC.

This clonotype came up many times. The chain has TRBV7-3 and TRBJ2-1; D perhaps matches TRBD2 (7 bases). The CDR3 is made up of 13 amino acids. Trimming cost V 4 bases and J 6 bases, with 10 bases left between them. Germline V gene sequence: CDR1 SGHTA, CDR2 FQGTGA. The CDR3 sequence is CASSSGGSNEQFF. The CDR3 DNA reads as TGTGCCAGCAGCTCGGGGGGCTCCAATGAGCAGTTCTTC.

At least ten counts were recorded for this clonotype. The CDR3 DNA follows: TGTGCCAGCGTCAGCGGAACCCAAGAGACCCAGTACTTC. Protein: CASVSGTQETQYF. This rearrangement joins TRBV6-2 or TRBV6-3 to TRBJ2-5, with D perhaps TRBD2 (5 bases). From germline, CDR1 is MNHEY and CDR2 SVGEGT. Trimming cost V 8 bases and J 1 base, with 11 bases left between them. CDR3 length: 13 amino acids.

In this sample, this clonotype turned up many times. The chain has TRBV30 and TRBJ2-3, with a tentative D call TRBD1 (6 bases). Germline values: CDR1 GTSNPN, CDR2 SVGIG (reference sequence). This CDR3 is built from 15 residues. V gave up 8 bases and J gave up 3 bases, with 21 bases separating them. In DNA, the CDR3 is TGTGCCGGGGCCAAGACAGGACATCCGACAGATACGCAGTATTTT. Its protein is CAGAKTGHPTDTQYF. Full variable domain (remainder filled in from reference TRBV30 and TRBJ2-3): SQTIHQWPATLVQPVGSPLSLECTVEGTSNPNLYWYRQAAGRGLQLLFYSVGIGQISSEVPQNLSASRPQDRQFILSSKKLLLSDSGFYLCAGAKTGHPTDTQYFGPGTRLTVL.

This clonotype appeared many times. The CDR3: CASSDSLRATYEQYF. The CDR3 DNA is TGTGCCAGCAGTGATTCGTTACGCGCAACCTACGAGCAGTACTTC. The chain employs TRBV25-1 and TRBJ2-7; D remains unclear. Per germline, CDR1 MGHDK and CDR2 SYGVNS. Trimming left V 3 bases short and J 2 bases short, with 14 bases between. CDR3 length: 15 residues.

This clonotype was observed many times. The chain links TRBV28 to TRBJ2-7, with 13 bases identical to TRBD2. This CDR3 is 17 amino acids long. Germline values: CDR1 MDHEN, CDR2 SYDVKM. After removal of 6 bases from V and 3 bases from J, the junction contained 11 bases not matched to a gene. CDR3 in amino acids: CASRNIGTSGALYEQYF. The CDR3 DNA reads TGTGCCAGCAGGAATATAGGGACTAGCGGGGCCCTCTACGAGCAGTACTTC.

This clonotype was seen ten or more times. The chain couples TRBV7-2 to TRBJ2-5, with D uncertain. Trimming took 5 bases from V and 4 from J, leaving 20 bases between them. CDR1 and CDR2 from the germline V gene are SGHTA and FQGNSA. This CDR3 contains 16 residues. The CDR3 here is CASSLSGSSTRETQYF. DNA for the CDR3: TGTGCCAGCAGCCTATCCGGGTCCTCCACTCGAGAGACCCAGTACTTC.

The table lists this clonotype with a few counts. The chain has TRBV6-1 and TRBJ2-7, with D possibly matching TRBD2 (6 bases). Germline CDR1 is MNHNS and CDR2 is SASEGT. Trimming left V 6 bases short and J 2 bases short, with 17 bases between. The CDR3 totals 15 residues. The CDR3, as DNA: TGTGCCAGCAGCTCCCTCAGCGGGTCCACCTACGAGCAGTACTTC. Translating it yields CASSSLSGSTYEQYF.

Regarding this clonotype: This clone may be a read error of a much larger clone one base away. The CDR3 spells CASSRNPAGGNEKLFF. CDR3 DNA sequence: TGTGCCAGCAGCCGAAATCCGGCAGGGGGGAATGAAAAACTGTTTTTT. The rearrangement joins TRBV4-2 to TRBJ1-4, with 7 bases fitting TRBD1. V lost 4 bases and J lost 5; bases outside the gene matches: 10. Germline V gives CDR1 LGHNA, CDR2 YNFKEQ. This CDR3 contains 16 residues.

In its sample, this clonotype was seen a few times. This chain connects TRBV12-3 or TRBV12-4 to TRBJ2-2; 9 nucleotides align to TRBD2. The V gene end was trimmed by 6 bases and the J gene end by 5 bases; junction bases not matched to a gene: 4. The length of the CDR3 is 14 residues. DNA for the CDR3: TGTGCCAGCAGGGACCTAGCGGGAACCGGGGAGCTGTTTTTT. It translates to CASRDLAGTGELFF.